This T cell receptor (beta chain) was recovered during a study of human T cells and chemical hapten exposure. Background on the study: Patients, chiefly female, had alopecia areata, totalis or universalis. Study-level results: Unchanged with DPC sensitization were TCRs above 1 in 1000 frequency.

With respect to this clonotype: The antigen remains undetermined.

Per germline, CDR1 MNHEY and CDR2 SVGEGT. V shed 3 bases and J 12 bases; nucleotides not matched to a gene: 9. This CDR3 has 14 amino acids. Sample time point: pre-sensitization, week 0. The treatment is: therapeutic diphenylcyclopropenone sensitization with weekly scalp DPC. Original data processing: From 23,224 to 690,600 TCRs were found per sample, with a median of about 100,000. TCRdb called the RACE reads again in MiXCR, with one record for every CDR3 protein. The V and J calls were determined by TCRdb, not by the authors. The sample lists over 300,000 distinct CDR3 sequences, around 5.5% occurring once.

The chain recombines TRBV6-2 or TRBV6-3 with TRBJ2-1; 9 bases are shared with TRBD2. This TCR came from a woman aged 50 to 60 with alopecia areata. Some clones in this sample may be carry-over from other donors' samples. Sample: whole blood, taken in connection with sensitization to the hapten diphenylcyclopropenone (DPC). CDR3 protein: CASSYLGGRAGQFF. The CDR3 DNA follows: TGTGCCAGCAGTTATTTAGGCGGGAGGGCCGGGCAGTTCTTC.